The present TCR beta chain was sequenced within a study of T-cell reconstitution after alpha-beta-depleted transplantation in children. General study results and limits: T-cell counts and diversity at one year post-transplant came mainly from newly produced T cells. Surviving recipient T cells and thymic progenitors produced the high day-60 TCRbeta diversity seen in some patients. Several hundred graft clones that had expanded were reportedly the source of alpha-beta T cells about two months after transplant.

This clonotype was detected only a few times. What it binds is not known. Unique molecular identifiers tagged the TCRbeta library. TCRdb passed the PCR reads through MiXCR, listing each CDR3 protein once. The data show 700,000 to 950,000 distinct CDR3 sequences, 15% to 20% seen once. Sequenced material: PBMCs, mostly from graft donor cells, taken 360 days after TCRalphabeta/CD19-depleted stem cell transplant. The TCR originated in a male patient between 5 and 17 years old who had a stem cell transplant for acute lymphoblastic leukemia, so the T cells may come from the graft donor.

The CDR3 protein is CASSYGTGPLAEAFF. In nucleotides, the CDR3 is TGTGCCAGCAGTTACGGGACAGGGCCGTTGGCTGAAGCTTTCTTT. The chain uses TRBV6-5 and TRBJ1-1, with 9 positions matching TRBD1. The V gene end was trimmed by 2 bases and the J gene end by 6 bases; junction bases not matched to a gene: 7. Germline CDR1 MNHEY, CDR2 SVGAGI. The length of the CDR3 is 15 residues.